Presented here are 24 T cell receptor beta chains from one specimen sequenced in a study of blood T cell repertoires in COVID-19. This table comes from immunoSEQ multiplex PCR, and its TCRdb copy is limited to in-frame clones, with some not included. The sample lists about 380,000 clones, 81% occurring once. The sample taken for sequencing was peripheral blood. These TCRs come from a human donor with acute or convalescent COVID-19. The donor label of this sample is uncertain.

V and J are TRBV15 and TRBJ1-6, with 8 bases lining up with TRBD1. The CDR3 is 18 residues long. V was pared by 0 bases and J by 7 bases, with 11 bases of the junction left unmatched. The germline gives CDR1 LNHNV, CDR2 YYDKDF (reference sequence). DNA of the CDR3: TGTGCCACCAGCAGAGATGGTCCGAGACAGGGGAGAAATTCACCCCTCCACTTT. Translating it yields CATSRDGPRQGRNSPLHF.

This chain uses TRBV7-9 with TRBJ1-1; 8 positions match TRBD1. Germline CDR1 is SEHNR and CDR2 is FQNEAQ (reference sequence). The CDR3 length is 14 residues. J was trimmed by 10 bases and V by 2 bases; bases with no gene match: 9. CDR3 nucleotides: TGTGCCAGCAGCTTACCCGGACAGGGTTCTGGAGCTTTCTTT. This gives the protein CASSLPGQGSGAFF.

Only a few counts were recorded for this clone. This sample also contains other DNA sequences that code for the same CDR3. The genes are TRBV6-5 and TRBJ1-1, with 8 bases aligning to TRBD1. The CDR3 contains 14 residues. Germline CDR1 is MNHEY and CDR2 is SVGAGI. V lost 2 bases to trimming and J lost 2 bases; unmatched junction nucleotides: 1. In DNA form, the CDR3 reads TGTGCCAGCAGTTACGGACAGGGAAACACTGAAGCTTTCTTT. Translated, it gives CASSYGQGNTEAFF.

The rearrangement links TRBV6-5 to TRBJ1-1, with 9 bases fitting TRBD1. The CDR3 is made up of 13 amino acids. CDR1 is MNHEY and CDR2 is SVGAGI in the germline V gene. The junction had 12 bases not matched to a gene; V was cut back by 8 bases and J by 11 bases. CDR3 nucleotide sequence: TGTGCCAGCTCTCACAGGGGGCGCGAGTATGCTTTCTTT. Translation: CASSHRGREYAFF.

The gene calls are TRBV4-1 and TRBJ2-7, with TRBD1 matching 7 bases. This CDR3 is built from 15 residues. J lost 1 base, V lost 1 base, and 4 bases had no gene match. Germline CDR1 reads MGHRA; CDR2 reads YSYEKL. In nucleotides, the CDR3 is TGCGCCAGCAGCCAAGCTTCGGGACAGTCCTACGAGCAGTACTTC. Its protein is CASSQASGQSYEQYF.

J is TRBJ2-3 and V is TRBV7-9; 8 nucleotides line up with TRBD1. Germline values: CDR1 SEHNR, CDR2 FQNEAQ (reference sequence). This CDR3 is built from 14 residues. The V gene end was trimmed by 3 bases and the J gene end by 5 bases; junction bases not matched to a gene: 4. The CDR3 bases are TGTGCCAGCAGCTTGACAGGGGTGGGAGATACGCAGTATTTT. Protein sequence: CASSLTGVGDTQYF.

This chain connects TRBV6-6 to TRBJ1-1; no clear D gene. In germline, CDR1 is MNHNY, CDR2 SVGAGI (reference sequence). Trimming pared 0 bases from V and 0 bases from J, leaving 8 bases between. The CDR3 extends over 15 amino acids. CDR3 sequence reads: CASSYSSFMNTEAFF. The CDR3 DNA sequence: TGTGCCAGCAGTTACTCTAGTTTCATGAACACTGAAGCTTTCTTT.

V is TRBV2 and J is TRBJ2-7, with TRBD1 matching 7 bases. Germline lookup yields CDR1 SNHLY and CDR2 FYNNEI. The CDR3 sequence is 14 residues long. Trimming at V came to 6 bases and at J to 1 base, leaving 6 bases not matched to a gene. The CDR3 here is CASSRRDSSYEQYF. For the CDR3, the DNA is TGTGCCAGCAGCCGCCGGGACAGTTCCTACGAGCAGTACTTC.

The chain employs TRBV30 and TRBJ1-2; tentatively, D is TRBD1 (6 bases). This CDR3 has 13 amino acids. V was clipped by 2 bases and J by 8 bases, with 15 bases between them. The V gene's germline CDR1 is GTSNPN and CDR2 SVGIG (reference sequence). This CDR3 reads CAWSPQGSYGYTF. CDR3 coding DNA: TGTGCCTGGAGTCCCCAGGGGAGTTACGGCTACACCTTC.

This clone was recorded once. V is TRBV16 and J is TRBJ1-1, with 9 bases lining up with TRBD1. Per the germline V gene, CDR1 is KGHSY and CDR2 is FQNENV. The CDR3 has 14 amino acids. V shed 4 bases and J 1 base; nucleotides not matched to a gene: 1. The CDR3 DNA follows: TGTGCCAGCAGCCGGGGACAGGGGAACACTGAAGCTTTCTTT. This encodes CASSRGQGNTEAFF.

The chain recombines TRBV19 with TRBJ1-5; D is perhaps TRBD1 (5 bases). Germline assignment: CDR1 LNHDA and CDR2 SQIVND (reference sequence). V was shortened by 8 bases and J by 9 bases, with 17 bases between the two germline ends. This CDR3 has 13 amino acids. DNA of the CDR3: TGTGCCAGTGCAACAGGATTTCTTCGGCCCCAGCATTTT. As protein: CASATGFLRPQHF. Full variable domain (outside the CDR3, taken from reference TRBV19 and TRBJ1-5): DGGITQSPKYLFRKEGQNVTLSCEQNLNHDAMYWYRQDPGQGLRLIYYSQIVNDFQKGDIAEGYSVSREKKESFPLTVTSAQKNPTAFYLCASATGFLRPQHFGDGTRLSIL.

The J gene is TRBJ2-1, the V gene TRBV30; weak D call: TRBD2 (5 bases). CDR1 is GTSNPN, CDR2 SVGIG, per germline (reference sequence). The CDR3 contains 12 residues. Trimming took off 8 bases at V and 6 bases at J, with 14 bases between the two ends. The CDR3 loop is CARTRLGNEQFF. The CDR3 nucleotides are TGTGCCCGAACTAGATTAGGCAATGAGCAGTTCTTC.

The rearrangement uses TRBV6-4 and TRBJ1-1; TRBD1 aligns across 7 bases. CDR1 is MRHNA, CDR2 SNTAGT, per germline. The CDR3 runs 13 residues. V gave up 6 bases and J gave up 5 bases; unmatched junction bases: 6. The CDR3 bases are TGTGCCAGCAGCAGACAGGGTTGGACTGAAGCTTTCTTT. This encodes CASSRQGWTEAFF.

This clone occurred once. In the same sample, other DNA sequences code for this CDR3. The chain joins TRBV6-5 to TRBJ1-1, with a possible D match to TRBD1 (5 bases). Germline assignment: CDR1 MNHEY and CDR2 SVGAGI. Between the trimmed V and J ends, which lost 0 bases and 1 base, there was a span of 6 bases. The CDR3 runs 14 residues. The CDR3 sequence: CASSYSDRNTEAFF. CDR3 bases: TGTGCCAGCAGTTACTCTGACAGGAACACTGAAGCTTTCTTT.

The genes are TRBV4-2 and TRBJ2-3; 13 bases agree with TRBD2. Per germline, CDR1 LGHNA and CDR2 YNFKEQ. V was clipped by 3 bases and J by 1 base; unmatched bases: 7. The CDR3 runs to 18 residues. The CDR3 sequence is CASSQAGLAGEGTDTQYF. CDR3 coding DNA: TGTGCCAGCAGCCAGGCCGGACTAGCGGGAGAAGGCACAGATACGCAGTATTTT.

Written as DNA, the CDR3 is TGTGCCAGCAGCTTATCGGGGTCTAATGAAAAACTGTTTTTT. Its translation: CASSLSGSNEKLFF. The chain recombines TRBV7-2 with TRBJ1-4; no clear D. The length of the CDR3 is 14 residues. CDR1 is SGHTA, CDR2 FQGNSA, per germline. Trimming stripped 2 bases from V and 3 bases from J, with 7 bases between. The complete variable domain, with remaining parts taken from reference TRBV7-2 and TRBJ1-4, reads GAGVSQSPSNKVTEKGKDVELRCDPISGHTALYWYRQSLGQGLEFLIYFQGNSAPDKSGLPSDRFSAERTGGSVSTLTIQRTQQEDSAVYLCASSLSGSNEKLFFGSGTQLSVL.

This clone occurred many times. V and J are TRBV27 and TRBJ2-7; D is possibly TRBD1 (5 bases). The CDR3 runs 14 residues. Germline CDR1 and CDR2: MNHEY and SMNVEV (reference sequence). V shed 4 bases and J shed 6 bases, with 16 bases lying between them. CDR3 DNA: TGTGCCAGCAGTTCCAGGGTTTTATCTAGCGAGCAGTACTTC. It encodes CASSSRVLSSEQYF.

The V and J genes are TRBV5-1 and TRBJ2-1; 7 bases align to TRBD1. From germline, CDR1 is SGHRS and CDR2 YFSETQ. The ends lost 3 bases at V and 6 bases at J; junction bases unmatched: 6. CDR3 length: 14 residues. As DNA, the CDR3 is TGCGCCAGCAGCTCACAGGGGTCTGGCAATGAGCAGTTCTTC. Amino acid sequence: CASSSQGSGNEQFF.

The rearrangement joins TRBV19 to TRBJ2-7; 10 nucleotides align to TRBD1. J was trimmed by 1 base and V by 7 bases; bases with no gene match: 4. This CDR3 has 14 amino acids. Germline V CDR1 and CDR2: LNHDA, SQIVND (reference sequence). Written as DNA, the CDR3 is TGTGCCAGTACCGGGACAGGGGTGTCCTACGAGCAGTACTTC. It encodes CASTGTGVSYEQYF.

The CDR3, as DNA: TGTGCCAGCAGAACACTAACAGGGACTGAAGCTTTCTTT. Translating gives CASRTLTGTEAFF. This chain links TRBV28 with TRBJ1-1, with a tentative D call TRBD1 (6 bases). Germline V gene data show CDR1 as MDHEN and CDR2 as SYDVKM. The CDR3 consists of 13 residues. Trimming removed 6 bases at V and 5 bases at J, with 13 bases between.

The chain couples TRBV4-1 to TRBJ1-5; D not certain. Trimming cost V 2 bases and J 5 bases, with 16 bases left between them. The germline gives CDR1 MGHRA, CDR2 YSYEKL. This CDR3 is built from 16 residues. CDR3 sequence reads: CASSQHPGPTDQPQHF. CDR3 in DNA: TGCGCCAGCAGCCAACATCCGGGTCCCACCGATCAGCCCCAGCATTTT.

CDR3 protein: CATGTTSNLKFF. CDR3 coding DNA: TGTGCCACGGGGACTACGTCGAACCTCAAGTTCTTC. V usage is TRBV12-3 or TRBV12-4 and J usage is TRBJ2-1, with TRBD2 identical over 7 bases. This CDR3 is 12 amino acids long. With V trimmed by 10 bases and J by 14 bases, 14 bases remained unmatched.

V usage is TRBV27 and J usage is TRBJ1-6; no firm D call. The germline gives CDR1 MNHEY, CDR2 SMNVEV (reference sequence). Trimming removed 4 bases at V and 6 bases at J, with 10 bases between. There are 14 residues in the CDR3. In DNA form, the CDR3 reads TGTGCCAGCAGTTCTGTCCAGGCTAATTCACCCCTCCACTTT. Its translation is CASSSVQANSPLHF.

The J gene is TRBJ1-5, the V gene TRBV15; D gene unclear. The CDR3 totals 15 residues. Germline lookup yields CDR1 LNHNV and CDR2 YYDKDF (reference sequence). Trimming removed 0 bases from V and 3 bases from J, with 9 bases in between. The CDR3 sequence: CATSRDPGINQPQHF. CDR3 DNA sequence: TGTGCCACCAGCAGAGATCCGGGGATCAATCAGCCCCAGCATTTT.